The clone carrying this T cell receptor (beta chain) came up a few times. Donors had localized lung adenocarcinoma, a non-small cell lung cancer. This entry comes from a study of CD4 and CD8 cells across lung adenocarcinoma regions. V was shortened by 6 bases and J by 4 bases, with 21 bases between the two germline ends. Germline V gives CDR1 MNHNS, CDR2 SASEGT. The CDR3 length is 17 residues. TCRdb re-derived calls from the PCR reads in MiXCR, one entry per CDR3 protein. The profile shows 16,000 or so distinct CDR3 sequences, over 50% of them singletons. V gene TRBV6-1 combines with J gene TRBJ1-4; the D gene is possibly TRBD1 (6 bases). This sequence originates from a female donor with lung adenocarcinoma. The CD4 and CD8 labels of this study may be unreliable. Sequencing input: CD8+ T cells from the center of a lung tumor. DNA for the CDR3: TGTGCCAGCAGCCCCCGGGGGCAGTGGGCTCTTAATGAAAAACTGTTTTTT. This translates into CASSPRGQWALNEKLFF.